One and the same sample provided the 21 T cell receptor beta chains below, sequenced in a study of blood T cells in healthy people across ages. The second PCR ran roughly 7 to 11 cycles with a sample-barcoded 5' primer and J-beta primers. Each CDR3 protein is one row after TCRdb ran MiXCR on the 5' RACE reads. The sample contains 650,000 to 800,000 distinct CDR3 sequences, 44% of which appear only once. The sequencing sample was made of blood. The receptors originated from a man aged 55 to 70 in good health.

This chain joins TRBV6-2 or TRBV6-3 and TRBJ2-1; 7 bases are shared with TRBD2. The germline V gene encodes CDR1 MNHEY and CDR2 SVGEGT. This CDR3 region has 13 residues. With 4 bases clipped from V and 13 bases from J, the junction kept 10 bases outside the gene matches. DNA of the CDR3: TGTGCCAGCAGTTCCAGCGGGACTGGGCAACAGTTCTTC. Amino acid sequence: CASSSSGTGQQFF.

This clonotype has only a few counts. The rearrangement links TRBV5-6 to TRBJ2-7; TRBD1 is a possible D gene (5 bases). Germline V gene lookup returns CDR1 SGHDT and CDR2 YYEEEE. The length of the CDR3 is 14 residues. With 4 bases removed from V and 5 bases from J, the gap between germline ends came to 16 bases. The CDR3 region is CASSMTVFRDEQYF. CDR3 coding DNA: TGTGCCAGCAGCATGACAGTCTTCCGGGACGAGCAGTACTTC.

This clonotype was seen at least ten times. The chain joins TRBV20-1 to TRBJ2-5; 8 nucleotides line up with TRBD1. V trimming: 1 base; J trimming: 5 bases; junction bases outside the gene matches: 18. In germline, CDR1 is DFQATT, CDR2 SNEGSKA (reference sequence). There are 18 residues in the CDR3. CDR3 residues: CSARAPNGQGMDWETQYF. The CDR3 DNA reads as TGCAGTGCTAGAGCCCCAAACGGACAGGGCATGGACTGGGAGACCCAGTACTTC.

The CDR3 region is CSVDSGTVTGANVLTF. The CDR3 DNA reads TGCAGCGTTGATTCTGGGACAGTTACTGGGGCCAACGTCCTGACTTTC. This sequence joins TRBV29-1 and TRBJ2-6; 7 bases are a match to TRBD1. This CDR3 spans 16 amino acids. The germline gives CDR1 SQVTM, CDR2 ANQGSEA. V trimming: 3 bases; J trimming: 2 bases; junction bases outside the gene matches: 7.

The chain links TRBV5-1 to TRBJ2-2; unclear D gene. Per germline, CDR1 SGHRS and CDR2 YFSETQ. CDR3 length: 15 residues. V lost 0 bases, J lost 4 bases, and 10 bases lay in between. The CDR3 loop is CASSLAGVLTGELFF. Written as DNA, the CDR3 is TGCGCCAGCAGCTTGGCCGGAGTCCTCACCGGGGAGCTGTTTTTT.

The chain is built from TRBV28 and TRBJ2-7; D is perhaps TRBD1 (5 bases). This CDR3 is built from 14 residues. Trimming took 8 bases from V and 0 from J, leaving 14 bases between them. Per germline, CDR1 MDHEN and CDR2 SYDVKM. CDR3 DNA sequence: TGTGCCAGCGGTCTAAGGCAGGGCTCCTACGAGCAGTACTTC. Protein sequence: CASGLRQGSYEQYF.

This clonotype was counted a few times. J is TRBJ1-5 and V is TRBV12-3 or TRBV12-4; D remains ambiguous. V lost 3 bases and J 1 base, leaving 13 bases between the germline ends. The CDR3 is made up of 16 amino acids. CDR3 in DNA: TGTGCCAGCAGTTTGTCAGGTGCCTCAAGCAATCAGCCCCAGCATTTT. It translates to CASSLSGASSNQPQHF.

Turning to this clonotype: This may stem from a read error, because a much larger clone lies one nucleotide away. The chain has TRBV20-1 and TRBJ1-1; possibly TRBD1 for D (5 bases). In germline, CDR1 is DFQATT, CDR2 SNEGSKA (reference sequence). CDR3 length: 11 amino acids. The DNA of the CDR3 is TGCAGTACTAGGGGGAACACTGAAGCTTTCTTT. It specifies CSTRGNTEAFF.

As to this clonotype: A much larger clone sits a single nucleotide away, making a read error possible. The J gene is TRBJ2-3, the V gene TRBV7-2; D tentatively fits TRBD1 or TRBD2 (6 bases each). Between the trimmed V and J ends, which lost 5 bases and 4 bases, there was a span of 13 bases. Germline V gene sequence: CDR1 SGHTA, CDR2 FQGNSA. CDR3 size: 14 residues. This chain's CDR3 is CASSVGGTADTQYF. The CDR3, as DNA: TGTGCCAGCAGCGTAGGGGGGACTGCAGATACGCAGTATTTT.

V and J are TRBV13 and TRBJ1-2; D gene uncertain. The germline V and J ends were trimmed by 0 bases and 3 bases, with 8 bases remaining between them. The CDR3 sequence is 14 residues long. Germline assignment: CDR1 PRHDT and CDR2 FYEKMQ (reference sequence). The CDR3 DNA reads as TGTGCCAGCAGCTTAGGCCCAGGATACTATGGCTACACCTTC. Its translation: CASSLGPGYYGYTF.

This clonotype occurred a few times. The rearrangement joins TRBV3-1 to TRBJ2-1; 11 bases agree with TRBD2. Germline V gene data show CDR1 as LGHDT and CDR2 as YNNKEL (reference sequence). This CDR3 is 16 amino acids long. Trimming cost V 4 bases and J 7 bases; bases outside gene matches: 9. Here the CDR3 DNA reads TGTGCCAGCAGCCGCACCCCTAGCGGGGGGTTGAATGAGCAGTTCTTC. Translation: CASSRTPSGGLNEQFF.

V usage is TRBV12-3 or TRBV12-4 and J usage is TRBJ2-1; D uncertain. CDR3 length equals 13 residues. Trimming cost V 6 bases and J 10 bases, with 16 bases left between them. CDR3 amino acids: CASRRESSYEQFF. The CDR3 DNA is TGTGCCAGCAGGAGAGAAAGCTCCTACGAGCAGTTCTTC.

This clonotype was counted a few times. The genes are TRBV25-1 and TRBJ2-7; D gene unclear. Germline-derived CDR1 and CDR2 are MGHDK and SYGVNS. The CDR3 has 13 residues. Trimming removed 3 bases from V and 4 bases from J, with 10 bases in between. Written as DNA, the CDR3 is TGTGCCAGCAGTGACCCCGGCAGGTACGAGCAGTACTTC. As protein: CASSDPGRYEQYF.

This clonotype has more than one count but fewer than ten. The CDR3 spells CSARALKTYNEQFF. The CDR3 coding sequence is TGCAGTGCTAGGGCCCTTAAAACCTACAATGAGCAGTTCTTC. V and J are TRBV20-1 and TRBJ2-1; D gene ambiguous. V lost 3 bases and J lost 2, with 11 bases in between. The CDR3 extends over 14 amino acids. Germline CDR1 DFQATT, CDR2 SNEGSKA (reference sequence).

This clonotype was observed a few times. The chain couples TRBV7-3 to TRBJ2-1, with 9 nucleotides matching TRBD2. The CDR3 length is 15 residues. V was pared by 2 bases and J by 8 bases, with 7 bases of the junction left unmatched. Germline CDR1 and CDR2: SGHTA and FQGTGA. In DNA form, the CDR3 reads TGTGCCAGCAGCTTAGCTAGCGGGGCAGTAGATGAGCAGTTCTTC. Translation: CASSLASGAVDEQFF.

The genes are TRBV7-2 and TRBJ2-1; D is undetermined. The CDR3 contains 14 residues. Trimming removed 0 bases at V and 10 bases at J, with 13 bases between. Germline V gene sequence: CDR1 SGHTA, CDR2 FQGNSA. The CDR3 DNA reads TGTGCCAGCAGCTTAGCTATGGTAGGCAGGGAGCAGTTCTTC. The encoded protein is CASSLAMVGREQFF.

The V call is TRBV19, the J call TRBJ2-1; 13 bases map to TRBD2. This CDR3 contains 15 residues. Germline loops: CDR1 LNHDA, CDR2 SQIVND (reference sequence). V dropped 5 bases and J dropped 8; count of bases not matched to a gene: 6. CDR3 nucleotides: TGTGCCAGTAGTTTGACTAGCGGGGGGTTCCATGAGCAGTTCTTC. It codes for CASSLTSGGFHEQFF.

The rearrangement joins TRBV6-2 or TRBV6-3 to TRBJ1-5; no definite D call. CDR3 length equals 14 residues. V was trimmed by 2 bases and J by 3 bases, leaving 8 bases between them. Germline V gene lookup returns CDR1 MNHEY and CDR2 SVGEGT. The CDR3 DNA sequence: TGTGCCAGCAGTTACGCCTTCGCCAATCAGCCCCAGCATTTT. Amino acid sequence: CASSYAFANQPQHF.

In its sample, this clonotype was seen once. The chain employs TRBV6-2 or TRBV6-3 and TRBJ2-7; D is uncertain. The CDR3 loop spans 11 amino acids. CDR1 is MNHEY and CDR2 is SVGEGT in the germline V gene. V lost 6 bases, J lost 7 bases, and 10 bases lay in between. In DNA form, the CDR3 reads TGTGCCAGCAGCAACCCCATGGAGCAGTACTTC. It translates to CASSNPMEQYF.

The rearrangement uses TRBV29-1 and TRBJ2-1; D gene unclear. This CDR3 region has 13 residues. V shed 5 bases and J shed 2 bases, with 10 bases lying between them. CDR1 and CDR2 (germline): SQVTM, ANQGSEA. Here the CDR3 DNA reads TGCAGCGTTTCGGAACAGACCTACAATGAGCAGTTCTTC. This sequence encodes CSVSEQTYNEQFF.

This clonotype was seen a few times. The J gene is TRBJ2-7, the V gene TRBV6-1; D call uncertain. The CDR3 loop spans 13 amino acids. CDR1 and CDR2 from the germline V gene are MNHNS and SASEGT. Trimming took 8 bases from V and 3 from J, leaving 14 bases between them. The CDR3 coding sequence is TGTGCCAGCGCCCCTCATACCCTCTACGAGCAGTACTTC. It codes for CASAPHTLYEQYF.